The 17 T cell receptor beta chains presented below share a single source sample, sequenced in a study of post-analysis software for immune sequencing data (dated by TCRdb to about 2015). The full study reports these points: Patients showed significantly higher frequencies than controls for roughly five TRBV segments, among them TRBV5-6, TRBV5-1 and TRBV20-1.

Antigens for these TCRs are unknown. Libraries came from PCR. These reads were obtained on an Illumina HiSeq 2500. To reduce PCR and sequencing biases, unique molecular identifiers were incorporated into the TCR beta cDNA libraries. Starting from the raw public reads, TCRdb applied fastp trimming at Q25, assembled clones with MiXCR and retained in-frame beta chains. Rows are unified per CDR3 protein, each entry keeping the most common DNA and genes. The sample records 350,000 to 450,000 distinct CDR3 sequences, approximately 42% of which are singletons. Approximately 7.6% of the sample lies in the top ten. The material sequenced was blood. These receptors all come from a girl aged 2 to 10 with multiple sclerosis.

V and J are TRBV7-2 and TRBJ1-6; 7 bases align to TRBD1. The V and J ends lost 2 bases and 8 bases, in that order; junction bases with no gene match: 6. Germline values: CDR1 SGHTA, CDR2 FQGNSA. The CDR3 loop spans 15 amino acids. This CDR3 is CASSLSDRPDSPLHF. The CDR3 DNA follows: TGTGCCAGCAGCTTATCGGACAGGCCAGATTCACCCCTCCACTTT.

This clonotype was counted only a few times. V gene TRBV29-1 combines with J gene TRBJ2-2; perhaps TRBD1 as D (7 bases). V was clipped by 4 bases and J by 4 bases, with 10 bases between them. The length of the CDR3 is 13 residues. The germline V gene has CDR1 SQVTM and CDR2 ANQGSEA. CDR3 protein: CSVAEGATGELFF. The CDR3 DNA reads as TGCAGCGTTGCGGAGGGGGCCACCGGGGAGCTGTTTTTT.

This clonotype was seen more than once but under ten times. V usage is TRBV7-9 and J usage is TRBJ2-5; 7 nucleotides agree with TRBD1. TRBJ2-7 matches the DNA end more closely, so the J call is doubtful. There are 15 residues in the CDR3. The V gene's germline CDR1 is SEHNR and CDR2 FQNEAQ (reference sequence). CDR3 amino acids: CASSPLTGSVYEQYF. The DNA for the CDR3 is TGTGCCAGCAGCCCTCTGACAGGGTCGGTGTACGAGCAGTACTTC.

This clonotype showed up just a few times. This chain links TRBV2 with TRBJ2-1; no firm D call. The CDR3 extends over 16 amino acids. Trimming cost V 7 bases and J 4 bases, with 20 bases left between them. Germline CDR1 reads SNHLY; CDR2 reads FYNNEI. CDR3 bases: TGTGCCAGCACCGACCCAGGTTGGTTAAGTTACAATGAGCAGTTCTTC. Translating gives CASTDPGWLSYNEQFF.

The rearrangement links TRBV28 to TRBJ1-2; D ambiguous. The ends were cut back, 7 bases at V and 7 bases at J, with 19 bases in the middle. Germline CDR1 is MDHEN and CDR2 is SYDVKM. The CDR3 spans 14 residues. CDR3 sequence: CASTPFYSSVGYTF. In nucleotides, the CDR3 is TGTGCCAGCACTCCATTTTACAGTTCGGTTGGCTACACCTTC.

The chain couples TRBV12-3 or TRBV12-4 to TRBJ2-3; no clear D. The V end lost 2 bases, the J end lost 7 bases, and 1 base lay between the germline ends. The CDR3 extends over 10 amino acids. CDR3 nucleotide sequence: TGTGCCAGCAGTTTACATACGCAGTATTTT. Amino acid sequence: CASSLHTQYF.

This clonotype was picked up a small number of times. CDR3 nucleotide sequence: TGTGCCAGCAGCCGCGACAGGGATGATGCCTACAATGAGCAGTTCTTC. The encoded protein is CASSRDRDDAYNEQFF. The V gene is TRBV5-4, the J gene TRBJ2-1, with TRBD1 identical over 7 bases. The CDR3 consists of 16 residues. J lost 2 bases, V lost 4 bases, and 9 bases had no gene match. CDR1 and CDR2 from the germline V gene are SGHNT and YYREEE (reference sequence).

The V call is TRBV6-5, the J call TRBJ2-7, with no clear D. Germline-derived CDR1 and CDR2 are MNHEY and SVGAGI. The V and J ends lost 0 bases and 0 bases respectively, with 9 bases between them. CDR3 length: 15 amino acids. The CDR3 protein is CASSYSGLTSYEQYF. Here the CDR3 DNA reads TGTGCCAGCAGTTACTCTGGCCTGACCTCCTACGAGCAGTACTTC.

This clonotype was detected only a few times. The chain's CDR3 is CASSYSTNTGPQYF. The CDR3 DNA is TGTGCCAGCAGTTACTCGACTAATACAGGGCCCCAGTACTTC. The rearrangement links TRBV6-5 to TRBJ2-5, with D perhaps matching TRBD1 (6 bases). Germline values: CDR1 MNHEY, CDR2 SVGAGI. The CDR3 consists of 14 residues. Trimming stripped 0 bases from V and 9 bases from J, with 14 bases between.

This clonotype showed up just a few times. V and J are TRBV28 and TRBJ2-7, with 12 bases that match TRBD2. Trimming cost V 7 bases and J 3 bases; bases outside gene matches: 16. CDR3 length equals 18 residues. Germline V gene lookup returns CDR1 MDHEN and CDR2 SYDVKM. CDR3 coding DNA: TGTGCCAGCAATCCGACTAGCGGGAGAATCCTCAAGGGCTACGAGCAGTACTTC. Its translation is CASNPTSGRILKGYEQYF.

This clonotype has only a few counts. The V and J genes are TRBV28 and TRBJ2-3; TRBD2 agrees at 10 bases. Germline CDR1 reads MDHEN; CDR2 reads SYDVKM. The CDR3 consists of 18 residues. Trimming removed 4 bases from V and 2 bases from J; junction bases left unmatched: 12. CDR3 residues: CASSSTPSLAGVTDTQYF. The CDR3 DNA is TGTGCCAGCAGTTCCACCCCCTCCCTAGCGGGGGTCACAGATACGCAGTATTTT.

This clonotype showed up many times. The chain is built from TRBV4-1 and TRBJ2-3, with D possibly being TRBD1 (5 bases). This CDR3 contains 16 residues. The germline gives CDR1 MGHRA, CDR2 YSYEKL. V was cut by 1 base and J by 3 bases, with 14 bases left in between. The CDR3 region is CASSQADRPLTDTQYF. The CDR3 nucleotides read TGCGCCAGCAGCCAAGCCGACAGACCTCTAACAGATACGCAGTATTTT.

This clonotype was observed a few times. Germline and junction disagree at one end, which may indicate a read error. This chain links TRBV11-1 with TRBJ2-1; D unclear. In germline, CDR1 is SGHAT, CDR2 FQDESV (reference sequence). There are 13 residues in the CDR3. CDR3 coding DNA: TGTGCCAACAGCTTAAATGAAGACAATGAGCAGTTCTTC. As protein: CANSLNEDNEQFF.

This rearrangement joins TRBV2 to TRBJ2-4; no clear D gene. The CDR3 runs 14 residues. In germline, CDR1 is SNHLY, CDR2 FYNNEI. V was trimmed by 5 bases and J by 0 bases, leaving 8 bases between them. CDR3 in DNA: TGTGCCAGCAGTAAACCACTAGCCAAAAACATTCAGTACTTC. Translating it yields CASSKPLAKNIQYF. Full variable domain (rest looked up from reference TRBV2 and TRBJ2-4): EPEVTQTPSHQVTQMGQEVILRCVPISNHLYFYWYRQILGQKVEFLVSFYNNEISEKSEIFDDQFSVERPDGSNFTLKIRSTKLEDSAMYFCASSKPLAKNIQYFGAGTRLSVL.

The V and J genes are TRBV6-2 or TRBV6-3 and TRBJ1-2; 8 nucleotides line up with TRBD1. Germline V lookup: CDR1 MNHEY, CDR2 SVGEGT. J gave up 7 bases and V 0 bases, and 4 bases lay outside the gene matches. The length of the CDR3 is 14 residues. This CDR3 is CASSYSGQGAGYTF. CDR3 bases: TGTGCCAGCAGTTACTCCGGGCAGGGGGCTGGCTACACCTTC.

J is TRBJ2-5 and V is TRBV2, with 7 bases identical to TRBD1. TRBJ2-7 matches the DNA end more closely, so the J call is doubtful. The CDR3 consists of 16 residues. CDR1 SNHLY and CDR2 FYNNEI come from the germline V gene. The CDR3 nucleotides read TGTGCCAGCAATGTCGGGTTTATCGGGACAGACTACGAGCAGTACTTC. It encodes CASNVGFIGTDYEQYF.

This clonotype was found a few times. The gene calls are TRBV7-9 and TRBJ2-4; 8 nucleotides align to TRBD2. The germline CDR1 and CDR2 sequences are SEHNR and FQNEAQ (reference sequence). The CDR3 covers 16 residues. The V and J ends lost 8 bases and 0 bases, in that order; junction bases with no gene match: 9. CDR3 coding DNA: TGTGCCAGCGGGACTATAGCGGGACCAGCCAAAAACATTCAGTACTTC. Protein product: CASGTIAGPAKNIQYF.